This T cell receptor beta chain was sequenced during a study of beta chain features in type 1 diabetes. The CDR3 is made up of 13 amino acids. Per germline, CDR1 SQVTM and CDR2 ANQGSEA. Trimming pared 6 bases from V and 2 bases from J, leaving 13 bases between. As concerns this clone: What it binds is not known.

Study-wide findings and caveats: More deletions and fewer insertions at VDJ junctions were found in patients with type 1 diabetes.

Expressed TCRB transcripts were sequenced after all isolated RNA was converted to cDNA. TCRdb's copy holds only in-frame clones and misses some; the assay was immunoSEQ multiplex PCR. The repertoire holds about 150,000 clones, with under 60% as singletons. This TCR derives from a man between 18 and 29 years old in good health. The specimen was Tregs from blood. The chain recombines TRBV29-1 with TRBJ1-2, with D maybe TRBD1 (6 bases). CDR3 amino acids: CSVQGTRNYGYTF. CDR3 nucleotide sequence: TGCAGCGTCCAGGGGACACGCAACTATGGCTACACCTTC.